Following are 8 T cell receptor beta chains from one sample sequenced in a study of human T cells and chemical hapten exposure. Time point defined: pre-sensitization, week 0. The treatment is: therapeutic diphenylcyclopropenone sensitization with weekly scalp DPC. TCRdb reanalysed the RACE reads using MiXCR and keeps one entry per CDR3 protein. The sample carries about 180,000 distinct CDR3 sequences, 25% to 35% recorded once. Source: whole blood, taken in connection with sensitization to the hapten diphenylcyclopropenone (DPC). Receptor source: a woman aged 25 to 45 with alopecia areata. Some clones in this sample may be carry-over from other donors' samples.

This clonotype was found a few times. V usage is TRBV28 and J usage is TRBJ2-5; 9 bases map to TRBD2. Trimming at V came to 3 bases and at J to 5 bases, leaving 7 bases not matched to a gene. CDR1 and CDR2 (germline): MDHEN, SYDVKM. The CDR3 loop spans 15 amino acids. The CDR3 DNA sequence: TGTGCCAGCAGTTTCGTGGCGGGAGGGCGGGAGACCCAGTACTTC. It is translated as CASSFVAGGRETQYF.

This chain joins TRBV28 and TRBJ1-5; maybe TRBD1 (6 bases). Germline CDR1 is MDHEN and CDR2 is SYDVKM. Trimming removed 1 base at V and 3 bases at J, with 10 bases between. This CDR3 is 15 amino acids long. CDR3 sequence: CASSLSDRNNQPQHF. The CDR3 coding sequence is TGTGCCAGCAGTTTATCGGACAGAAACAATCAGCCCCAGCATTTT.

This clonotype was picked up a small number of times. The chain combines TRBV28 with TRBJ1-4; D is perhaps TRBD1 (6 bases). Trimming took 0 bases from V and 2 from J, leaving 13 bases between them. The CDR3 has 17 amino acids. Looked up from germline, CDR1 is MDHEN and CDR2 is SYDVKM. For the CDR3, the DNA is TGTGCCAGCAGTTTATGGCAGGGGAGGGGCACTAATGAAAAACTGTTTTTT. It codes for CASSLWQGRGTNEKLFF.

This chain uses TRBV25-1 with TRBJ1-2; the D is unclear. The CDR3 has 14 residues. Germline V gene sequence: CDR1 MGHDK, CDR2 SYGVNS. V lost 3 bases to trimming and J lost 2 bases, with 10 bases between them. This chain's CDR3 is CASSDARKNYGYTF. The CDR3 bases are TGTGCCAGCAGTGATGCCAGGAAGAACTATGGCTACACCTTC.

V is TRBV7-2 and J is TRBJ1-5; TRBD1 aligns across 8 bases. V gave up 2 bases and J gave up 4 bases; unmatched junction bases: 7. The CDR3 spans 16 residues. The germline CDR1 and CDR2 sequences are SGHTA and FQGNSA. CDR3 sequence: CASSLHGQGWNQPQHF. CDR3 sequence (DNA): TGTGCCAGCAGCTTACACGGACAGGGTTGGAATCAGCCCCAGCATTTT.

CDR3 sequence: CASSSSQTGGHRELFF. DNA of the CDR3: TGTGCCAGCAGCTCGAGTCAAACAGGGGGTCACAGGGAGCTGTTTTTT. This rearrangement joins TRBV7-9 to TRBJ2-2, with TRBD1 matching 8 bases. The J segment lost 9 bases and the V segment lost 4 bases, leaving 13 bases of the junction unmatched. The CDR3 extends over 16 amino acids. Germline V lookup: CDR1 SEHNR, CDR2 FQNEAQ (reference sequence).

The rearrangement links TRBV27 to TRBJ1-4; a weak D match, TRBD1 (6 bases). The CDR3 sequence is 14 residues long. The V end was cut by 4 bases, the J end by 8 bases, with 14 bases between. Germline CDR1 MNHEY, CDR2 SMNVEV (reference sequence). This chain's CDR3 is CASSSPDSHEKLFF. The CDR3 nucleotides read TGTGCCAGCAGTTCCCCGGACAGCCACGAAAAACTGTTTTTT. Looking up the rest from reference TRBV27 and TRBJ1-4 gives the full variable domain: EAQVTQNPRYLITVTGKKLTVTCSQNMNHEYMSWYRQDPGLGLRQIYYSMNVEVTDKGDVPEGYKVSRKEKRNFPLILESPSPNQTSLYFCASSSPDSHEKLFFGSGTQLSVL.

The genes are TRBV5-1 and TRBJ2-7; 11 nucleotides agree with TRBD1. Per germline, CDR1 SGHRS and CDR2 YFSETQ. J was trimmed by 4 bases and V by 4 bases; bases with no gene match: 7. The CDR3 runs 15 residues. CDR3 amino acids: CASSPYGTGGYEQYF. The CDR3 nucleotides read TGCGCCAGCAGCCCTTACGGGACAGGGGGGTACGAGCAGTACTTC.